These 9 T cell receptor beta chains originate from one sample sequenced in a study of radiotherapy plus CTLA-4 blockade in lung cancer. Using immunoSEQ multiplex PCR, the repertoire was profiled, and TCRdb retains in-frame clones only, with some absent. The table lists 60,000 to 75,000 clones, roughly four fifths of them singletons. The material sequenced was peripheral blood, taken from a patient treated with radiotherapy plus ipilimumab. The source is a human donor with non-small cell lung cancer whose response to radiotherapy plus ipilimumab could not be evaluated. Some clones in this sample may be carry-over from other donors' samples.

The chain uses TRBV6-5 and TRBJ1-2; D might be TRBD1 (5 bases). The germline V and J ends were trimmed by 0 bases and 5 bases, with 13 bases remaining between them. The germline CDR1 and CDR2 sequences are MNHEY and SVGAGI. The CDR3 is 15 residues long. CDR3 amino acids: CASSYSSAGSYGYTF. The CDR3 DNA is TGTGCCAGCAGTTACTCGTCGGCAGGGTCTTATGGCTACACCTTC.

The rearrangement uses TRBV15 and TRBJ2-2, with D perhaps matching TRBD2 (6 bases). Trimming removed 2 bases from V and 0 bases from J, with 13 bases in between. This CDR3 spans 17 amino acids. Germline V gene data show CDR1 as LNHNV and CDR2 as YYDKDF (reference sequence). This CDR3 reads CATSRSSLAANTGELFF. Here the CDR3 DNA reads TGTGCCACCAGCAGATCCTCTTTAGCGGCGAACACCGGGGAGCTGTTTTTT.

The gene calls are TRBV5-4 and TRBJ1-1, with 9 nucleotides matching TRBD1. The CDR3 spans 14 residues. Germline loops: CDR1 SGHNT, CDR2 YYREEE (reference sequence). J lost 7 bases, V lost 4 bases, and 8 bases had no gene match. The CDR3 nucleotides are TGTGCCAGCAGCACTCGGACAGGGGTGAATGAAGCTTTCTTT. Protein: CASSTRTGVNEAFF. Together with reference TRBV5-4 and TRBJ1-1, the CDR3 gives the full variable domain: ETGVTQSPTHLIKTRGQQVTLRCSSQSGHNTVSWYQQALGQGPQFIFQYYREEENGRGNFPPRFSGLQFPNYSSELNVNALELDDSALYLCASSTRTGVNEAFFGQGTRLTVV.

V usage is TRBV30 and J usage is TRBJ2-7, with 8 bases matching TRBD1. In germline, CDR1 is GTSNPN, CDR2 SVGIG (reference sequence). V lost 5 bases, J lost 0 bases, and 3 bases stayed unmatched. This CDR3 is 13 amino acids long. This CDR3 is CAWGGQDSYEQYF. CDR3 DNA: TGTGCCTGGGGGGGACAGGACTCCTACGAGCAGTACTTC.

The chain links TRBV28 to TRBJ1-2; D is ambiguous. The CDR3 loop spans 14 amino acids. Germline-derived CDR1 and CDR2 are MDHEN and SYDVKM. Trimming removed 6 bases at V and 8 bases at J, with 19 bases between. CDR3 residues: CASRPPFSGLGYTF. The CDR3, as DNA: TGTGCCAGCAGGCCCCCCTTTTCAGGTCTCGGCTACACCTTC.

CDR3: CAWSLQGWVTEAFF. The CDR3 DNA reads as TGTGCCTGGAGTCTACAGGGCTGGGTCACTGAAGCTTTCTTT. The chain uses TRBV30 and TRBJ1-1, with TRBD1 as a possible D gene (6 bases). The CDR3 spans 14 residues. CDR1 is GTSNPN, CDR2 SVGIG, per germline (reference sequence). V lost 2 bases, J lost 4 bases, and 14 bases lay in between.

The chain uses TRBV4-2 and TRBJ2-5, with 9 bases identical to TRBD1. The closer fit of TRBJ2-7 to the DNA end suggests the J call may be wrong. Germline V gene lookup returns CDR1 LGHNA and CDR2 YNFKEQ. This CDR3 has 17 amino acids. In nucleotides, the CDR3 is TGTGCCAGCAGCCGGTCTCGGGGACAGGGAGTACCCTACGAGCAGTACTTC. Protein: CASSRSRGQGVPYEQYF.

For this clone: Other nucleotide sequences from this sample produce the same CDR3. V and J are TRBV5-6 and TRBJ1-6; 7 bases match TRBD1. This CDR3 comprises 17 residues. CDR1 SGHDT and CDR2 YYEEEE come from the germline V gene. The V and J ends lost 4 bases and 0 bases, in that order; junction bases with no gene match: 7. CDR3 nucleotide sequence: TGTGCCAGCAGCGCCGGGACAGAGAGCTCCTATAATTCACCCCTCCACTTT. Translating it yields CASSAGTESSYNSPLHF. The full variable domain, its missing parts supplied by reference TRBV5-6 and TRBJ1-6, is DAGVTQSPTHLIKTRGQQVTLRCSPKSGHDTVSWYQQALGQGPQFIFQYYEEEERQRGNFPDRFSGHQFPNYSSELNVNALLLGDSALYLCASSAGTESSYNSPLHFGNGTRLTVT.

In its sample, this clone was seen once. J is TRBJ2-5 and V is TRBV4-1; TRBD2 aligns across 8 bases. V shed 4 bases and J 0 bases; nucleotides not matched to a gene: 7. The germline V gene encodes CDR1 MGHRA and CDR2 YSYEKL. This CDR3 comprises 16 residues. CDR3 sequence: CASSPHGGGHQETQYF. Written as DNA, the CDR3 is TGCGCCAGCAGCCCTCACGGCGGGGGGCACCAAGAGACCCAGTACTTC.